These 30 T cell receptor beta chains came from one sample sequenced in a study of cytomegalovirus exposure and HLA in healthy donors. Profiling relied on immunoSEQ multiplex PCR, and the TCRdb table lists in-frame clones only, not all of them. The sample contains about 170,000 clones, roughly nine tenths of which appear only once. Sequencing used PBMCs. The receptors were gathered from a woman between 25 and 40 years old in good health and CMV-seronegative.

The chain is built from TRBV6-5 and TRBJ1-6, with D uncertain. Trimming left V 0 bases short and J 14 bases short, with 11 bases between. From germline, CDR1 is MNHEY and CDR2 SVGAGI. The CDR3 extends over 13 amino acids. The CDR3 sequence is CASSYSSGSALHF. The CDR3 DNA sequence: TGTGCCAGCAGTTACTCGAGCGGTTCGGCCCTCCACTTT.

The chain's CDR3 is CASSFLGETQHF. CDR3 bases: TGTGCCAGCAGTTTTCTAGGTGAGACCCAGCATTTT. This chain links TRBV27 with TRBJ1-5; unclear D gene. CDR1 MNHEY and CDR2 SMNVEV come from the germline V gene (reference sequence). V lost 3 bases, J lost 11 bases, and 11 bases lay in between. This CDR3 is 12 amino acids long.

The rearrangement joins TRBV9 to TRBJ2-7; 10 positions agree with TRBD2. Germline V gene data show CDR1 as SGDLS and CDR2 as YYNGEE. Losses at the gene ends were 4 bases for V and 4 bases for J; bases not matched to a gene: 11. CDR3 length: 16 residues. The chain's CDR3 is CASSFTPSGRAYEQYF. CDR3 DNA: TGTGCCAGCAGCTTCACCCCCAGCGGGAGGGCTTACGAGCAGTACTTC.

This sequence joins TRBV13 and TRBJ1-4, with D uncertain. Germline V gene sequence: CDR1 PRHDT, CDR2 FYEKMQ (reference sequence). Trimming stripped 5 bases from V and 3 bases from J, with 16 bases between. This CDR3 is 16 amino acids long. The CDR3 DNA reads TGTGCCAGCAGCACTAGCAGAGGGTCGGCTAATGAAAAACTGTTTTTT. It encodes CASSTSRGSANEKLFF.

This CDR3 is CASSLQAGGPRNEQYF. In nucleotides, the CDR3 is TGCGCCAGCAGCTTGCAAGCGGGAGGGCCGAGGAACGAGCAGTACTTC. The rearrangement joins TRBV5-1 to TRBJ2-7, with 10 bases fitting TRBD2. V dropped 1 base and J dropped 5; count of bases not matched to a gene: 9. Germline CDR1 SGHRS, CDR2 YFSETQ. CDR3 size: 16 residues.

The V call is TRBV14, the J call TRBJ2-7; no reliable D call. V was pared by 5 bases and J by 0 bases, with 14 bases between. Looked up from germline, CDR1 is SGHDN and CDR2 is FVKESK. The CDR3 is 15 residues long. The CDR3 spells CASSSQLVNSYEQYF. The CDR3 DNA sequence: TGTGCCAGCAGCAGCCAATTAGTCAACTCCTACGAGCAGTACTTC. Full variable domain (rest looked up from reference TRBV14 and TRBJ2-7): EAGVTQFPSHSVIEKGQTVTLRCDPISGHDNLYWYRRVMGKEIKFLLHFVKESKQDESGMPNNRFLAERTGGTYSTLKVQPAELEDSGVYFCASSSQLVNSYEQYFGPGTRLTVT.

The CDR3 DNA follows: TGTGCCAGCAGCTTCCGGGTTGCGGAAGAGCAGTACTTC. Protein sequence: CASSFRVAEEQYF. This chain links TRBV13 with TRBJ2-7, with D unclear. The CDR3 consists of 13 residues. CDR1 and CDR2 (germline): PRHDT, FYEKMQ (reference sequence). V lost 3 bases and J lost 7, with 13 bases in between. The entire variable domain, with the rest obtained from reference TRBV13 and TRBJ2-7, is as follows: AAGVIQSPRHLIKEKRETATLKCYPIPRHDTVYWYQQGPGQDPQFLISFYEKMQSDKGSIPDRFSAQQFSDYHSELNMSSLELGDSALYFCASSFRVAEEQYFGPGTRLTVT.

The genes are TRBV18 and TRBJ2-7; 10 bases agree with TRBD1. The CDR3 totals 14 residues. From germline, CDR1 is KGHSH and CDR2 LQKENI. V gave up 5 bases and J gave up 12 bases; unmatched junction bases: 13. DNA for the CDR3: TGTGCCAGCTCAATACCCACCGGGACAGGGGATTTGTACTTC. Protein product: CASSIPTGTGDLYF.

Here the CDR3 reads CASSPRREHEQYF. DNA for the CDR3: TGTGCCAGCAGTCCCAGGCGGGAACACGAGCAGTACTTC. The chain links TRBV6-6 to TRBJ2-7; perhaps TRBD2 as D (6 bases). In germline, CDR1 is MNHNY, CDR2 SVGAGI (reference sequence). Trimming stripped 5 bases from V and 5 bases from J, with 13 bases between. The CDR3 consists of 13 residues.

This chain joins TRBV6-5 and TRBJ1-5, with unresolved D. V was clipped by 4 bases and J by 5 bases, with 6 bases between them. The CDR3 sequence is 12 residues long. Germline V lookup: CDR1 MNHEY, CDR2 SVGAGI. For the CDR3, the DNA is TGTGCCAGCAGTTCCGGCCATCAGCCCCAGCATTTT. The encoded protein is CASSSGHQPQHF.

V is TRBV28 and J is TRBJ2-5; possible D gene TRBD2, 6 bases. The germline V gene encodes CDR1 MDHEN and CDR2 SYDVKM. The V gene lost 5 bases and the J gene lost 4 bases, with 23 bases spanning the gap. The CDR3 runs to 17 residues. The CDR3 DNA reads TGTGCCAGCAGTCCAGTTACCGGGGCCGGGGGAAGAGAGACCCAGTACTTC. This gives the protein CASSPVTGAGGRETQYF. Based on the CDR3 plus reference TRBV28 and TRBJ2-5, the full variable domain is DVKVTQSSRYLVKRTGEKVFLECVQDMDHENMFWYRQDPGLGLRLIYFSYDVKMKEKGDIPEGYSVSREKKERFSLILESASTNQTSMYLCASSPVTGAGGRETQYFGPGTRLLVL.

The chain recombines TRBV27 with TRBJ2-2; 7 bases align to TRBD2. Trimming took 6 bases from V and 3 from J; bases not matched to a gene: 13. The CDR3 extends over 17 amino acids. The germline CDR1 and CDR2 sequences are MNHEY and SMNVEV (reference sequence). Here the CDR3 reads CASSPRPAGRDTGELFF. The DNA for the CDR3 is TGTGCCAGCAGCCCTCGACCGGCAGGGAGGGACACCGGGGAGCTGTTTTTT.

This sequence joins TRBV7-6 and TRBJ2-5, with D tentatively TRBD2 (6 bases). Trimming removed 4 bases at V and 5 bases at J, with 20 bases between. In germline, CDR1 is SGHVS, CDR2 FNYEAQ. The CDR3 totals 16 residues. CDR3 region: CASSSPPGGNSETQYF. CDR3 nucleotides: TGTGCCAGCAGCTCCCCGCCGGGCGGGAATTCGGAGACCCAGTACTTC.

This chain connects TRBV28 to TRBJ2-3, with 8 bases aligning to TRBD2. V lost 3 bases, J lost 3 bases, and 5 bases stayed unmatched. Germline CDR1 reads MDHEN; CDR2 reads SYDVKM. The CDR3 is made up of 15 amino acids. Here the CDR3 reads CASSFREGATDTQYF. In DNA, the CDR3 is TGTGCCAGCAGTTTTCGGGAGGGAGCAACAGATACGCAGTATTTT.

This clone has only one observation. V and J are TRBV2 and TRBJ2-3, with TRBD2 matching 10 bases. Germline CDR1 is SNHLY and CDR2 is FYNNEI. Trimming removed 4 bases from V and 0 bases from J; junction bases left unmatched: 4. The CDR3 totals 16 residues. The CDR3 loop reads CASSVYSGRSTDTQYF. For the CDR3, the DNA is TGTGCCAGCAGTGTATATAGCGGGAGGAGCACAGATACGCAGTATTTT.

The chain couples TRBV28 to TRBJ1-2; D perhaps matches TRBD1 (5 bases). The CDR3 is made up of 15 amino acids. V was pared by 10 bases and J by 0 bases, with 18 bases between. Per the germline V gene, CDR1 is MDHEN and CDR2 is SYDVKM. CDR3 sequence (DNA): TGTGCCATCTCGGGGACCAGCCTGGCTAACTATGGCTACACCTTC. It encodes CAISGTSLANYGYTF.

This chain links TRBV4-3 with TRBJ2-7; TRBD2 matches 7 bases. This CDR3 is 15 amino acids long. With 2 bases clipped from V and 2 bases from J, the junction kept 6 bases outside the gene matches. Germline V gene data show CDR1 as LGHNA and CDR2 as YSLEER. The CDR3 DNA reads as TGCGCCAGCAGCCAAAGGACGGGGGGAGCCTACGAGCAGTACTTC. It is translated as CASSQRTGGAYEQYF.

J is TRBJ1-2 and V is TRBV7-2; maybe TRBD1 (5 bases). The CDR3 runs to 16 residues. Trimming stripped 1 base from V and 4 bases from J, with 16 bases between. Germline V gives CDR1 SGHTA, CDR2 FQGNSA. CDR3 in amino acids: CASSLEGGGAFYGYTF. The CDR3 bases are TGTGCCAGCAGCTTAGAGGGAGGAGGGGCTTTCTATGGCTACACCTTC. Filled out from reference TRBV7-2 and TRBJ1-2, the complete variable domain reads GAGVSQSPSNKVTEKGKDVELRCDPISGHTALYWYRQSLGQGLEFLIYFQGNSAPDKSGLPSDRFSAERTGGSVSTLTIQRTQQEDSAVYLCASSLEGGGAFYGYTFGSGTRLTVV.

This rearrangement joins TRBV7-2 to TRBJ2-5; possibly TRBD1 or TRBD2 for D (6 bases each). CDR1 and CDR2 from the germline V gene are SGHTA and FQGNSA. With 5 bases removed from V and 4 bases from J, the gap between germline ends came to 11 bases. The CDR3 contains 13 residues. The CDR3 protein is CASSRGPGETQYF. The CDR3 DNA is TGTGCCAGCAGCCGGGGGCCGGGAGAGACCCAGTACTTC.

This chain connects TRBV28 to TRBJ2-1; 11 bases match TRBD2. This CDR3 is built from 16 residues. V was pared by 2 bases and J by 5 bases, with 5 bases of the junction left unmatched. CDR1 and CDR2 (germline): MDHEN, SYDVKM. The CDR3 nucleotides are TGTGCCAGCAGTTTACGTTTGGGACTAGCGGACAATGAGCAGTTCTTC. Amino acid sequence: CASSLRLGLADNEQFF.

The V and J genes are TRBV6-1 and TRBJ1-5; unclear D gene. Looked up from germline, CDR1 is MNHNS and CDR2 is SASEGT. V was shortened by 8 bases and J by 13 bases, with 6 bases between the two germline ends. There are 8 residues in the CDR3. CDR3 bases: TGTGCCAGCGAGGGTCAGCATTTT. Its protein is CASEGQHF.

This clone was picked up a small number of times. The chain is built from TRBV2 and TRBJ1-1; D remains ambiguous. This CDR3 comprises 16 residues. Between the trimmed V and J ends, which lost 0 bases and 4 bases, there was a span of 15 bases. Germline CDR1 is SNHLY and CDR2 is FYNNEI. The chain's CDR3 is CASSEAVPGWGTEAFF. The CDR3 DNA is TGTGCCAGCAGTGAAGCAGTTCCAGGATGGGGCACTGAAGCTTTCTTT.

This clone appeared once. CDR3 in amino acids: CASSLTSRGRMETQYF. DNA for the CDR3: TGTGCCAGCAGTTTAACCTCCAGGGGGCGAATGGAGACCCAGTACTTC. J is TRBJ2-5 and V is TRBV27; TRBD1 agrees at 8 bases. The germline CDR1 and CDR2 sequences are MNHEY and SMNVEV (reference sequence). The CDR3 sequence is 16 residues long. Unmatched junction bases numbered 10, after V lost 2 bases and J lost 5 bases.

The CDR3 DNA reads as TGTGCCAGCAGTGGGCGGGGCACAGATACGCAGTATTTT. As protein: CASSGRGTDTQYF. The V and J genes are TRBV6-6 and TRBJ2-3; TRBD2 is a possible D gene (5 bases). CDR1 is MNHNY and CDR2 is SVGAGI in the germline V gene (reference sequence). CDR3 length: 13 amino acids. V was cut by 5 bases and J by 1 base, with 7 bases left in between.

The chain couples TRBV2 to TRBJ2-2; D may be TRBD1 or TRBD2 (6 bases each). Germline lookup yields CDR1 SNHLY and CDR2 FYNNEI. V was trimmed by 3 bases and J by 1 base, leaving 12 bases between them. The CDR3 is made up of 16 amino acids. CDR3 sequence (DNA): TGTGCCAGCAGTGACGTGGGGGGACAGAACACCGGGGAGCTGTTTTTT. It translates to CASSDVGGQNTGELFF. The whole variable domain, remainder taken from reference TRBV2 and TRBJ2-2, is EPEVTQTPSHQVTQMGQEVILRCVPISNHLYFYWYRQILGQKVEFLVSFYNNEISEKSEIFDDQFSVERPDGSNFTLKIRSTKLEDSAMYFCASSDVGGQNTGELFFGEGSRLTVL.

The chain carries TRBV7-9 and TRBJ2-7; D remains ambiguous. The CDR3 sequence is 13 residues long. V shed 5 bases and J shed 0 bases, with 8 bases lying between them. Looked up from germline, CDR1 is SEHNR and CDR2 is FQNEAQ (reference sequence). The CDR3 DNA sequence: TGTGCCAGCAGCATTCTCAGCTCCTACGAGCAGTACTTC. Protein: CASSILSSYEQYF.

The V gene is TRBV29-1, the J gene TRBJ2-2; the match to TRBD1 covers 10 bases. Per the germline V gene, CDR1 is SQVTM and CDR2 is ANQGSEA. Losses at the gene ends were 7 bases for V and 8 bases for J; bases not matched to a gene: 7. The CDR3 is 13 residues long. CDR3 amino acids: CSAGQGGLGELFF. In DNA form, the CDR3 reads TGCAGCGCAGGACAGGGGGGACTGGGGGAGCTGTTTTTT.

The gene calls are TRBV15 and TRBJ2-5; no clear D gene. This CDR3 comprises 14 residues. CDR1 and CDR2 from the germline V gene are LNHNV and YYDKDF (reference sequence). Trimming pared 5 bases from V and 1 base from J, leaving 11 bases between. In DNA, the CDR3 is TGTGCCACCAGCCAGGACGGAACCCAAGAGACCCAGTACTTC. It yields the protein CATSQDGTQETQYF. The entire variable domain, with the rest obtained from reference TRBV15 and TRBJ2-5, is as follows: DAMVIQNPRYQVTQFGKPVTLSCSQTLNHNVMYWYQQKSSQAPKLLFHYYDKDFNNEADTPDNFQSRRPNTSFCFLDIRSPGLGDTAMYLCATSQDGTQETQYFGPGTRLLVL.

This clone was counted only a few times. The chain uses TRBV5-1 and TRBJ2-5, with TRBD1 matching over 9 bases. The CDR3 is 16 residues long. After removal of 4 bases from V and 1 base from J, the junction contained 8 bases not matched to a gene. Germline values: CDR1 SGHRS, CDR2 YFSETQ. The CDR3: CASSQPGQGFQETQYF. The CDR3, as DNA: TGCGCCAGCAGCCAACCGGGACAGGGATTCCAAGAGACCCAGTACTTC.

The chain combines TRBV28 with TRBJ2-1, with no clear D. The length of the CDR3 is 13 residues. Germline CDR1 is MDHEN and CDR2 is SYDVKM. Trimming pared 7 bases from V and 3 bases from J, leaving 10 bases between. The CDR3 DNA reads TGTGCCAGCACCCGCCGGGTCTACAATGAGCAGTTCTTC. Amino acids: CASTRRVYNEQFF. Based on the CDR3 plus reference TRBV28 and TRBJ2-1, the full variable domain is DVKVTQSSRYLVKRTGEKVFLECVQDMDHENMFWYRQDPGLGLRLIYFSYDVKMKEKGDIPEGYSVSREKKERFSLILESASTNQTSMYLCASTRRVYNEQFFGPGTRLTVL.